These 12 T cell receptor beta chains were sequenced from one sample in a study of blood T cell repertoires in COVID-19. Profiling relied on immunoSEQ multiplex PCR, and the TCRdb table lists in-frame clones only, not all of them. The sample consists of some 220,000 clones, nearly 90% of them appearing once. The sequenced material came from peripheral blood. Receptors originate from a woman younger than 30 who had recovered from COVID-19.

V gene TRBV14 combines with J gene TRBJ1-2, with a possible D match to TRBD1 (5 bases). V was shortened by 4 bases and J by 7 bases, with 25 bases between the two germline ends. The CDR3 is 17 residues long. From germline, CDR1 is SGHDN and CDR2 FVKESK. The DNA for the CDR3 is TGTGCCAGCAGCCCATTGTTCCAGGGCGTAGAGAGATCTGGCTACACCTTC. Its translation: CASSPLFQGVERSGYTF.

The genes are TRBV10-3 and TRBJ1-2; TRBD1 matches at 7 bases. The CDR3 sequence is 12 residues long. V gave up 6 bases and J gave up 6 bases; unmatched junction bases: 4. CDR1 is ENHRY and CDR2 is SYGVKD in the germline V gene. CDR3 nucleotides: TGTGCCATCAGAGAAACAGGGGATGGCTACACCTTC. Translated: CAIRETGDGYTF.

This chain joins TRBV15 and TRBJ1-6; possible D gene TRBD1, 6 bases. Trimming removed 5 bases at V and 10 bases at J, with 12 bases between. This CDR3 is 13 amino acids long. Germline V gene lookup returns CDR1 LNHNV and CDR2 YYDKDF (reference sequence). CDR3 sequence (DNA): TGTGCCACCAGCGGAAAGGGGGACTCACCCCTCCACTTT. It encodes CATSGKGDSPLHF.

The V call is TRBV19, the J call TRBJ2-1, with D possibly being TRBD2 (6 bases). This CDR3 is 13 amino acids long. Trimming took off 5 bases at V and 9 bases at J, with 14 bases between the two ends. Germline V gene sequence: CDR1 LNHDA, CDR2 SQIVND (reference sequence). The CDR3 DNA follows: TGTGCCAGTAGTGCGGGACTTTCTAGTGAGCAGTTCTTC. Protein product: CASSAGLSSEQFF.

The gene calls are TRBV19 and TRBJ2-3, with TRBD2 matching 9 bases. Trimming took 6 bases from V and 2 from J; bases not matched to a gene: 6. Germline CDR1 reads LNHDA; CDR2 reads SQIVND (reference sequence). This CDR3 is 15 amino acids long. In DNA, the CDR3 is TGTGCCAGTAGGGCCGGGACTAGCCTCACAGATACGCAGTATTTT. It is translated as CASRAGTSLTDTQYF.

V is TRBV2 and J is TRBJ2-1; D is perhaps TRBD2 (6 bases). V was cut by 7 bases and J by 4 bases, with 14 bases left in between. This CDR3 is 14 amino acids long. Germline lookup yields CDR1 SNHLY and CDR2 FYNNEI. The CDR3 region is CASKRDSLYNEQFF. In nucleotides, the CDR3 is TGTGCCAGCAAAAGGGACTCGCTGTACAATGAGCAGTTCTTC.

This chain links TRBV7-6 with TRBJ1-1; D may be TRBD1 (6 bases). The germline V gene encodes CDR1 SGHVS and CDR2 FNYEAQ. Deletions cut 5 bases from V and 8 bases from J, with 9 bases between. The CDR3 runs 11 residues. The DNA for the CDR3 is TGTGCCAGCAGCACGGACAGAGAAGCTTTCTTT. Its translation is CASSTDREAFF. Filled out from reference TRBV7-6 and TRBJ1-1, the complete variable domain reads GAGVSQSPRYKVTKRGQDVALRCDPISGHVSLYWYRQALGQGPEFLTYFNYEAQQDKSGLPNDRFSAERPEGSISTLTIQRTEQRDSAMYRCASSTDREAFFGQGTRLTVV.

This clone has only one observation. The CDR3 nucleotides are TGTGCCAGCAGTTACGAACAGGGGGAAGAGACCCAGTACTTC. Translated: CASSYEQGEETQYF. This chain links TRBV6-5 with TRBJ2-5, with TRBD1 matching 8 bases. Germline-derived CDR1 and CDR2 are MNHEY and SVGAGI. V lost 2 bases, J lost 3 bases, and 2 bases stayed unmatched. CDR3 length: 14 amino acids.

This chain uses TRBV7-9 with TRBJ1-1; the match to TRBD1 covers 9 bases. The CDR3 sequence is 18 residues long. CDR1 SEHNR and CDR2 FQNEAQ come from the germline V gene (reference sequence). The ends lost 5 bases at V and 4 bases at J; junction bases unmatched: 17. DNA of the CDR3: TGTGCCAGCAGCAAAATTCGCGGGACAGGGAAGGGGGTCACTGAAGCTTTCTTT. Its protein is CASSKIRGTGKGVTEAFF.

The chain recombines TRBV29-1 with TRBJ1-2; maybe TRBD1 (6 bases). Germline loops: CDR1 SQVTM, CDR2 ANQGSEA. V lost 4 bases and J 9 bases, leaving 21 bases between the germline ends. CDR3 length: 14 amino acids. The CDR3 DNA is TGCAGCGTTGTAAGTTCGCAGGGGCTACGTAGCTACACCTTC. Protein product: CSVVSSQGLRSYTF.

V is TRBV15 and J is TRBJ2-7, with 8 bases identical to TRBD1. This CDR3 comprises 15 residues. With V trimmed by 5 bases and J by 4 bases, 10 bases remained unmatched. Germline CDR1 is LNHNV and CDR2 is YYDKDF (reference sequence). CDR3 sequence (DNA): TGTGCCACCAGCCTCCATCGGACAGGGTTTTACGAGCAGTACTTC. Residues: CATSLHRTGFYEQYF.

The gene calls are TRBV6-5 and TRBJ2-7, with 9 nucleotides matching TRBD1. Trimming at V came to 8 bases and at J to 3 bases, leaving 5 bases not matched to a gene. Germline CDR1 is MNHEY and CDR2 is SVGAGI. The CDR3 length is 13 residues. CDR3: CASSGQGYYEQYF. The CDR3, as DNA: TGTGCCAGCTCGGGACAGGGATACTACGAGCAGTACTTC.